This entry lists 30 T cell receptor beta chains sequenced from one sample in a study of CD8 T cells in Susac syndrome. Reverse transcription of roughly 0.5 to 1 ug RNA was carried out with random hexamers. TCRdb re-called the immunoSEQ multiplex PCR reads with MiXCR, one entry per CDR3 protein. This sample has a few hundred thousand distinct CDR3 sequences; 89% occur once, and the top ten carry approximately 0.18%. Specimen: CD8+ T cells from PBMCs. The receptor source for this set is a human donor with multiple sclerosis.

J is TRBJ2-1 and V is TRBV12-3 or TRBV12-4, with D hard to call. The V end lost 5 bases, the J end lost 6 bases, and 11 bases lay between the germline ends. The length of the CDR3 is 13 residues. The CDR3 sequence: CASSLSGLNEQFF. The CDR3 coding sequence is TGTGCCAGCAGTCTGTCCGGTCTCAATGAGCAGTTCTTC.

The V and J genes are TRBV28 and TRBJ2-1, with D maybe TRBD2 (6 bases). Germline loops: CDR1 MDHEN, CDR2 SYDVKM. V lost 3 bases and J 9 bases, leaving 21 bases between the germline ends. The length of the CDR3 is 16 residues. The CDR3: CASSFPISGLTGEQFF. Written as DNA, the CDR3 is TGTGCCAGCAGTTTTCCAATTAGCGGATTAACGGGTGAGCAGTTCTTC.

The chain recombines TRBV11-2 with TRBJ2-7, with TRBD1 identical over 11 bases. Trimming cost V 4 bases and J 3 bases; bases outside gene matches: 11. This CDR3 region has 17 residues. The V gene's germline CDR1 is SGHAT and CDR2 FQNNGV. CDR3 sequence: CASSSVPGQGDGYEQYF. Here the CDR3 DNA reads TGTGCCAGCAGCTCCGTCCCGGGACAGGGGGACGGCTACGAGCAGTACTTC.

CDR3 region: CASSILQDPLSTNYGYTF. The CDR3 bases are TGTGCCAGCAGCATACTACAGGACCCCTTATCCACTAACTATGGCTACACCTTC. The V call is TRBV7-9, the J call TRBJ1-2; D perhaps matches TRBD1 (5 bases). Trimming shortened V by 5 bases and J by 0 bases, and 22 bases separated the two germline ends. This CDR3 is 18 amino acids long. Germline CDR1 reads SEHNR; CDR2 reads FQNEAQ (reference sequence).

This clonotype was seen only once. The chain joins TRBV30 to TRBJ1-5; no definite D call. The CDR3 is 12 amino acids. V gave up 0 bases and J gave up 9 bases, with 9 bases separating them. Germline CDR1 reads GTSNPN; CDR2 reads SVGIG (reference sequence). The CDR3 nucleotides are TGTGCCTGGAGTGTACCCCTAGGGCCCCAGCATTTT. Protein sequence: CAWSVPLGPQHF. Filled out from reference TRBV30 and TRBJ1-5, the complete variable domain reads SQTIHQWPATLVQPVGSPLSLECTVEGTSNPNLYWYRQAAGRGLQLLFYSVGIGQISSEVPQNLSASRPQDRQFILSSKKLLLSDSGFYLCAWSVPLGPQHFGDGTRLSIL.

V is TRBV13 and J is TRBJ2-5; the match to TRBD1 covers 11 bases. Trimming at V came to 5 bases and at J to 4 bases, leaving 9 bases not matched to a gene. There are 16 residues in the CDR3. Germline V CDR1 and CDR2: PRHDT, FYEKMQ (reference sequence). The CDR3 spells CASSAPGQGAGETQYF. CDR3 coding DNA: TGTGCCAGCAGCGCCCCCGGACAGGGGGCGGGAGAGACCCAGTACTTC.

The V and J genes are TRBV4-2 and TRBJ2-7, with D tentatively TRBD2 (6 bases). Germline V gene data show CDR1 as LGHNA and CDR2 as YNFKEQ. V was shortened by 0 bases and J by 3 bases, with 12 bases between the two germline ends. The CDR3 length is 15 residues. The CDR3 spells CASSQESGPSYEQYF. DNA of the CDR3: TGTGCCAGCAGCCAAGAGAGCGGGCCAAGCTACGAGCAGTACTTC.

The genes are TRBV10-3 and TRBJ1-5; D not certain. The V gene lost 6 bases and the J gene lost 5 bases, with 11 bases spanning the gap. The CDR3 sequence is 13 residues long. The V gene's germline CDR1 is ENHRY and CDR2 SYGVKD. CDR3: CAIRSVGDQPQHF. The CDR3 DNA reads TGTGCCATCAGATCGGTGGGAGATCAGCCCCAGCATTTT.

This clonotype was counted once. The chain couples TRBV20-1 to TRBJ2-1; D unresolved. Germline V lookup: CDR1 DFQATT, CDR2 SNEGSKA (reference sequence). With 3 bases removed from V and 3 bases from J, the gap between germline ends came to 6 bases. This CDR3 has 12 amino acids. In DNA, the CDR3 is TGCAGTGCTAGCGTAGTCTACAATGAGCAGTTCTTC. Its translation is CSASVVYNEQFF.

The chain employs TRBV12-3 or TRBV12-4 and TRBJ1-2, with D possibly matching TRBD1 (5 bases). The CDR3 runs to 15 residues. V gave up 3 bases and J gave up 4 bases, with 15 bases separating them. This CDR3 reads CASSFSGGLGYGYTF. CDR3 in DNA: TGTGCCAGCAGTTTTTCGGGGGGACTCGGCTATGGCTACACCTTC.

The chain joins TRBV7-9 to TRBJ2-7; possible D gene TRBD2, 6 bases. V dropped 5 bases and J dropped 4 bases, with 24 bases sitting between them. Germline CDR1 and CDR2: SEHNR and FQNEAQ (reference sequence). This CDR3 contains 17 residues. The CDR3 sequence is CASSPDVSRGRMYEQYF. For the CDR3, the DNA is TGTGCCAGCAGCCCAGACGTTTCTCGGGGGAGGATGTACGAGCAGTACTTC.

J is TRBJ2-5 and V is TRBV18; D uncertain. This CDR3 comprises 15 residues. Deletions cut 0 bases from V and 5 bases from J, with 13 bases between. Germline-derived CDR1 and CDR2 are KGHSH and LQKENI. CDR3 protein: CASSPPLFRRETQYF. CDR3 DNA: TGTGCCAGCTCACCACCGTTGTTCAGGCGGGAGACCCAGTACTTC.

The rearrangement links TRBV5-1 to TRBJ2-1; D could derive from TRBD1 or TRBD2 (6 bases each). This CDR3 contains 15 residues. Per the germline V gene, CDR1 is SGHRS and CDR2 is YFSETQ. The V end lost 6 bases, the J end lost 5 bases, and 18 bases lay between the germline ends. CDR3 amino acids: CASITGRGGNNEQFF. The CDR3 region has the DNA TGCGCCAGCATCACAGGGCGGGGTGGCAACAATGAGCAGTTCTTC. Together with reference TRBV5-1 and TRBJ2-1, the CDR3 gives the full variable domain: KAGVTQTPRYLIKTRGQQVTLSCSPISGHRSVSWYQQTPGQGLQFLFEYFSETQRNKGNFPGRFSGRQFSNSRSEMNVSTLELGDSALYLCASITGRGGNNEQFFGPGTRLTVL.

The chain carries TRBV10-3 and TRBJ1-1, with unresolved D. Trimming cost V 3 bases and J 0 bases, with 14 bases left between them. The CDR3 contains 16 residues. CDR1 and CDR2 (germline): ENHRY, SYGVKD. CDR3 DNA: TGTGCCATCAGTGATTTGGTTAGGGCCATGAACACTGAAGCTTTCTTT. This sequence encodes CAISDLVRAMNTEAFF.

The chain couples TRBV20-1 to TRBJ2-2; D gene uncertain. The CDR3 length is 13 residues. Trimming cost V 4 bases and J 7 bases, with 13 bases left between them. CDR1 and CDR2 (germline): DFQATT, SNEGSKA (reference sequence). DNA of the CDR3: TGCAGTGCTAACGCGGTCAGAGGCGGGGAGCTGTTTTTT. It encodes CSANAVRGGELFF.

This clonotype was observed a single time. The gene calls are TRBV19 and TRBJ1-1; maybe TRBD1 (6 bases). With 6 bases removed from V and 1 base from J, the gap between germline ends came to 9 bases. CDR1 is LNHDA and CDR2 is SQIVND in the germline V gene (reference sequence). The CDR3 extends over 13 amino acids. The CDR3 DNA sequence: TGTGCCAGTAGCGGACAGCCGAACACTGAAGCTTTCTTT. Protein sequence: CASSGQPNTEAFF.

The genes are TRBV5-1 and TRBJ2-7, with TRBD2 identical over 8 bases. Germline V lookup: CDR1 SGHRS, CDR2 YFSETQ. The J segment lost 5 bases and the V segment lost 0 bases, leaving 13 bases of the junction unmatched. The CDR3 covers 17 residues. DNA of the CDR3: TGCGCCAGCAGCTTGGAATTAGCGGGGTACCCCGGAGACGAGCAGTACTTC. Amino acids: CASSLELAGYPGDEQYF.

J is TRBJ2-1 and V is TRBV19, with D tentatively TRBD1 or TRBD2 (5 bases each). This CDR3 contains 15 residues. In germline, CDR1 is LNHDA, CDR2 SQIVND (reference sequence). The V and J ends lost 3 bases and 6 bases respectively, with 15 bases between them. The CDR3: CASSMGLGVGNEQFF. As DNA, the CDR3 is TGTGCCAGTAGTATGGGCCTGGGGGTAGGCAATGAGCAGTTCTTC.

The V call is TRBV29-1, the J call TRBJ2-7, with D tentatively TRBD1 (5 bases). CDR3 length: 16 amino acids. Germline loops: CDR1 SQVTM, CDR2 ANQGSEA. Trimming removed 4 bases at V and 6 bases at J, with 25 bases between. CDR3 DNA sequence: TGCAGCGTTGTTCCCCTGACAGCTGTTTCAGTGTCCGAGCAGTACTTC. Its translation: CSVVPLTAVSVSEQYF.

This chain uses TRBV10-2 with TRBJ2-5, with 9 bases fitting TRBD1. The junction had 6 bases not matched to a gene; V was cut back by 1 base and J by 3 bases. This CDR3 is 16 amino acids long. Germline assignment: CDR1 WSHSY and CDR2 SAAADI. CDR3 DNA: TGCGCCAGCAGTGAGTACGGGACAGGGCCAGAAGAGACCCAGTACTTC. It translates to CASSEYGTGPEETQYF.

The rearrangement uses TRBV23-1 and TRBJ2-1, with a tentative D call TRBD1 (7 bases). TRBV23-1 belongs to the ORF category, with a function that is uncertain. The CDR3 spans 16 residues. V was trimmed by 6 bases and J by 5 bases, leaving 20 bases between them. CDR3 DNA: TGCGCCAGCAGGGGGGACTTCCCAGGGGGACACAATGAGCAGTTCTTC. This codes for CASRGDFPGGHNEQFF.

The chain links TRBV5-6 to TRBJ2-7; TRBD1 matches 7 bases. Losses at the gene ends were 4 bases for V and 5 bases for J; bases not matched to a gene: 6. The CDR3 spans 13 residues. In germline, CDR1 is SGHDT, CDR2 YYEEEE. DNA of the CDR3: TGTGCCAGCAGCCCACAGGGGACCGACGAGCAGTACTTC. This encodes CASSPQGTDEQYF. Full variable domain (missing parts from reference TRBV5-6 and TRBJ2-7): DAGVTQSPTHLIKTRGQQVTLRCSPKSGHDTVSWYQQALGQGPQFIFQYYEEEERQRGNFPDRFSGHQFPNYSSELNVNALLLGDSALYLCASSPQGTDEQYFGPGTRLTVT.

The chain has TRBV20-1 and TRBJ2-2; 10 bases align to TRBD2. Germline-derived CDR1 and CDR2 are DFQATT and SNEGSKA (reference sequence). V was clipped by 3 bases and J by 6 bases; unmatched bases: 7. There are 15 residues in the CDR3. The CDR3 protein is CSARGGTSDSGELFF. The CDR3 DNA sequence: TGCAGTGCTAGGGGCGGGACTAGCGATTCCGGGGAGCTGTTTTTT.

The chain couples TRBV2 to TRBJ2-7; D call uncertain. The CDR3 covers 16 residues. V lost 4 bases and J 0 bases, leaving 16 bases between the germline ends. Germline CDR1 is SNHLY and CDR2 is FYNNEI. Here the CDR3 DNA reads TGTGCCAGCAGTGCACTGGTCTGGTACTCCTCCTACGAGCAGTACTTC. Encoded protein: CASSALVWYSSYEQYF.

V and J are TRBV7-9 and TRBJ1-5; maybe TRBD1 (5 bases). The CDR3 is 12 residues long. CDR1 SEHNR and CDR2 FQNEAQ come from the germline V gene (reference sequence). V lost 3 bases and J lost 7, with 7 bases in between. In nucleotides, the CDR3 is TGTGCCAGCAGCTTGGAGGGGCAGCCCCAGCATTTT. Translated, it gives CASSLEGQPQHF.

The chain recombines TRBV10-1 with TRBJ2-5; 11 bases fit TRBD1. V trimming: 10 bases; J trimming: 2 bases; junction bases outside the gene matches: 9. This CDR3 is 15 amino acids long. Germline assignment: CDR1 WNHNN and CDR2 SYGVQD (reference sequence). The CDR3: CATNRDRGLQETQYF. The CDR3 DNA reads TGCGCCACGAACCGGGACAGGGGGTTACAAGAGACCCAGTACTTC.

The chain is built from TRBV5-1 and TRBJ2-3, with 8 bases identical to TRBD2. The CDR3 contains 15 residues. Germline V gene sequence: CDR1 SGHRS, CDR2 YFSETQ. V was clipped by 4 bases and J by 4 bases; unmatched bases: 8. Here the CDR3 DNA reads TGCGCCAGCAGCAAAGAGGGACTAGGGCCAGATACGCAGTATTTT. It codes for CASSKEGLGPDTQYF.

V gene TRBV29-1 combines with J gene TRBJ1-2; D not certain. Germline lookup yields CDR1 SQVTM and CDR2 ANQGSEA. The CDR3 runs 12 residues. The CDR3 spells CSVPEPGSGYTF. CDR3 DNA: TGCAGTGTCCCTGAGCCCGGGTCCGGCTACACCTTC. Complete variable domain (other parts from reference TRBV29-1 and TRBJ1-2): SAVISQKPSRDICQRGTSLTIQCQVDSQVTMMFWYRQQPGQSLTLIATANQGSEATYESGFVIDKFPISRPNLTFSTLTVSNMSPEDSSIYLCSVPEPGSGYTFGSGTRLTVV.

V is TRBV10-3 and J is TRBJ1-1; D may be TRBD1 (5 bases). The CDR3 totals 15 residues. Per germline, CDR1 ENHRY and CDR2 SYGVKD. V was trimmed by 10 bases and J by 1 base, leaving 19 bases between them. CDR3 residues: CATLMPGRGNTEAFF. The CDR3 DNA reads TGTGCCACCCTAATGCCAGGGCGGGGGAACACTGAAGCTTTCTTT.

This chain connects TRBV10-3 to TRBJ2-7; D may match TRBD1 or TRBD2 (6 bases each). This CDR3 spans 14 amino acids. Germline CDR1 ENHRY, CDR2 SYGVKD. V was cut by 7 bases and J by 0 bases, with 13 bases left in between. CDR3 DNA sequence: TGTGCCATCATGGGGGGCTCGAGCTCCTACGAGCAGTACTTC. The encoded protein is CAIMGGSSSYEQYF.